Listed below are T cell receptor beta chains from one sample, sequenced in a study of T cell changes during pregnancy in multiple sclerosis. Profiling relied on immunoSEQ multiplex PCR, and the TCRdb table lists in-frame clones only, not all of them. Here the sample spans approximately 130,000 clones, 90% to 98% being singletons. This specimen consisted of peripheral blood, obtained after pregnancy. Every receptor here comes from a female donor with multiple sclerosis, enrolled in a pregnancy study. Each CDR3 is given with its conserved first and last residue. Each record gives: V gene, J gene, clone size, D gene, CDR3 protein, CDR3 DNA. The D gene is left open where the match is weak. Part of the rows lack a size; the others show once, few, many or a class for expanded clones.

TRBV6-5	TRBJ1-1	.	TRBD1	CASSPTGVTEAFF	TGTGCCAGCAGCCCAACAGGGGTGACTGAAGCTTTCTTT
TRBV13	TRBJ2-2	once	.	CACQGNANTGELFF	TGTGCCTGCCAGGGAAACGCGAACACCGGGGAGCTGTTTTTT
TRBV5-1	TRBJ2-2	.	TRBD1	CASSLVTGAGELFF	TGCGCCAGCAGCTTGGTCACAGGGGCCGGGGAGCTGTTTTTT
TRBV6-5	TRBJ1-1	.	.	CASTERLEGTEAFF	TGTGCCAGCACTGAGCGACTGGAGGGCACTGAAGCTTTCTTT
TRBV18	TRBJ1-2	.	TRBD1	CASSTAGTANGYTF	TGTGCCAGCTCAACAGCCGGGACAGCAAATGGCTACACCTTC
TRBV19	TRBJ1-3	once	.	CASTDRIRLGNTIYF	TGTGCCAGTACCGACAGGATCCGTCTTGGAAACACCATATATTTT
TRBV9	TRBJ1-1	.	.	CASGSTGEAFF	TGTGCCAGCGGCTCAACAGGGGAAGCTTTCTTT
TRBV18	TRBJ2-1	.	TRBD2	CASSRTSTSGRTWDEQFF	TGTGCCAGCTCACGCACCTCGACTAGCGGGAGAACCTGGGATGAGCAGTTCTTC
TRBV27	TRBJ1-5	once	TRBD1	CASSRGTGSQPQHF	TGTGCCAGCAGTCGAGGGACAGGGAGTCAGCCCCAGCATTTT
TRBV11-2	TRBJ2-3	.	.	CASSPDSPDTQYF	TGTGCCAGCAGCCCTGACTCCCCAGATACGCAGTATTTT
TRBV19	TRBJ1-1	.	.	CASNFGGQGKWNTEAFF	TGTGCCAGTAACTTCGGGGGGCAGGGAAAGTGGAACACTGAAGCTTTCTTT
TRBV5-4	TRBJ2-3	.	TRBD2	CASTRAGGSSVTQYF	TGTGCCAGCACCCGAGCGGGAGGGAGTTCAGTAACGCAGTATTTT
TRBV11-2	TRBJ2-7	.	TRBD2	CASSPQETGRRSYEQYF	TGTGCCAGCAGCCCCCAAGAGACCGGGAGGAGGTCCTACGAGCAGTACTTC
TRBV7-6	TRBJ1-5	.	.	CASAWGPGNQPQHF	TGTGCCTCCGCTTGGGGCCCGGGCAATCAGCCCCAGCATTTT
TRBV27	TRBJ1-5	.	TRBD1	CASRQGLSNQPQHF	TGTGCCAGCAGACAGGGGCTGAGCAATCAGCCCCAGCATTTT
TRBV7-2	TRBJ2-7	.	TRBD2	CASSLLLAGGPFEQYF	TGTGCCAGCAGCTTGCTTCTAGCGGGAGGGCCCTTCGAGCAGTACTTC
TRBV4-1	TRBJ1-2	.	TRBD1	CASSQADRNYGYTF	TGCGCCAGCAGCCAAGCGGACAGGAACTATGGCTACACCTTC
TRBV30	TRBJ1-2	.	TRBD1	CAWSTGDGYTF	TGTGCCTGGAGTACAGGGGATGGCTACACCTTC
TRBV5-6	TRBJ2-7	once	TRBD2	CASSTWTSGYYEQYF	TGTGCCAGCAGCACCTGGACTAGCGGCTACTACGAGCAGTACTTC
TRBV30	TRBJ2-7	.	.	CAWSVGQGSYEQYF	TGTGCCTGGAGTGTAGGGCAGGGTTCCTACGAGCAGTACTTC
TRBV7-3	TRBJ2-6	.	.	CASSLAGGGANVLTF	TGTGCCAGCAGCTTAGCTGGAGGTGGGGCCAACGTCCTGACTTTC
TRBV14	TRBJ1-2	once	TRBD1	CASSQDVRGPYGYTF	TGTGCCAGCAGCCAAGATGTCAGGGGGCCATATGGCTACACCTTC
TRBV4-1	TRBJ2-7	.	.	CASSQGDFPAYEQYF	TGCGCCAGCAGCCAAGGGGACTTTCCAGCCTACGAGCAGTACTTC
TRBV18	TRBJ1-4	.	.	CASSPNSDSFNEKLFF	TGTGCCAGCTCACCCAACTCCGACAGTTTTAATGAAAAACTGTTTTTT
TRBV7-2	TRBJ2-1	once	.	CASSLGLPYNEQFF	TGTGCCAGCAGCTTAGGACTTCCCTACAATGAGCAGTTCTTC
TRBV2	TRBJ2-2	few	TRBD1	CASTRGLSTGELFF	TGTGCCAGCACCAGGGGGCTAAGTACCGGGGAGCTGTTTTTT
TRBV27	TRBJ1-5	.	.	CASSLTGPDQPQHF	TGTGCCAGCAGTTTAACAGGGCCGGATCAGCCCCAGCATTTT
TRBV20-1	TRBJ2-7	.	.	CSAVSGYEQYF	TGCAGTGCTGTTAGCGGCTACGAGCAGTACTTC
TRBV19	TRBJ2-1	.	TRBD1	CASSQGAGVEQFF	TGTGCCAGTAGCCAGGGGGCAGGAGTTGAGCAGTTCTTC
TRBV7-2	TRBJ1-1	.	.	CASSLAGRMNTEAFF	TGTGCCAGCAGCTTAGCGGGCAGAATGAACACTGAAGCTTTCTTT
TRBV10-3	TRBJ2-1	.	TRBD2	CAISESSGRIGSYNEQFF	TGTGCCATCAGTGAGTCTAGCGGGAGGATCGGCTCCTACAATGAGCAGTTCTTC
TRBV13	TRBJ2-7	.	.	CASSLGSDTYEQYF	TGTGCCAGCAGCTTAGGTAGCGACACGTACGAGCAGTACTTC
TRBV9	TRBJ2-5	.	TRBD2	CASSVTTGLAQETQYF	TGTGCCAGCAGCGTTACAACGGGACTAGCGCAAGAGACCCAGTACTTC
TRBV2	TRBJ1-1	.	TRBD1	CASSQTGGGNTEAFF	TGTGCCAGCAGCCAGACAGGGGGCGGGAACACTGAAGCTTTCTTT
TRBV28	TRBJ2-6	.	TRBD1	CASRIPGGGGANVLTF	TGTGCCAGCAGAATTCCAGGGGGCGGTGGGGCCAACGTCCTGACTTTC
TRBV27	TRBJ1-4	.	.	CASSLGTPFATNEKLFF	TGTGCCAGCAGTTTGGGGACACCTTTTGCAACTAATGAAAAACTGTTTTTT
TRBV13	TRBJ2-1	.	.	CASSPQYNEQFF	TGTGCCAGCAGTCCTCAGTACAATGAGCAGTTCTTC
TRBV19	TRBJ1-1	.	.	CASSISPAGDTEAFF	TGTGCCAGTAGTATATCCCCCGCGGGGGACACTGAAGCTTTCTTT
TRBV6-4	TRBJ2-3	once	TRBD1	CASSPKSGTDTQYF	TGTGCCAGCAGCCCCAAGTCAGGGACAGATACACAGTATTTT
TRBV18	TRBJ1-5	.	.	CASSPWRDASLLNQPQHF	TGTGCCAGCTCACCCTGGAGGGACGCATCCCTCCTTAATCAGCCCCAGCATTTT
TRBV7-9	TRBJ2-7	.	TRBD1	CASSLGTGHYEQYF	TGTGCCAGCAGCTTAGGGACAGGCCACTACGAGCAGTACTTC
TRBV5-6	TRBJ2-6	.	.	CASSFPLGGANVLTF	TGTGCCAGCAGCTTTCCCCTCGGGGGGGCCAACGTCCTGACTTTC
TRBV5-1	TRBJ2-3	.	.	CASSLAKLVVLEDTQYF	TGCGCCAGCAGCTTGGCCAAGTTGGTGGTCCTAGAAGATACGCAGTATTTT
TRBV2	TRBJ2-5	.	.	CASSARGMAQYF	TGTGCCAGCAGTGCCAGAGGGATGGCCCAGTACTTC
TRBV27	TRBJ1-1	.	.	CASSLSIRGTEAFF	TGTGCCAGCAGTTTATCGATCAGGGGCACTGAAGCTTTCTTT
TRBV6-1	TRBJ2-7	.	TRBD2	CASSERLAGVGGRSEQYF	TGTGCCAGCAGTGAAAGACTAGCGGGAGTTGGAGGACGGAGCGAGCAGTACTTC
TRBV7-9	TRBJ1-1	.	.	CASSSPGLWAFF	TGTGCCAGCAGCTCCCCAGGATTATGGGCTTTCTTT
TRBV13	TRBJ2-1	.	.	CASSLAGENEQFF	TGTGCCAGCAGCTTAGCGGGAGAGAACGAGCAGTTCTTC
TRBV28	TRBJ2-3	once	TRBD2	CASSLWRESTDTQYF	TGTGCCAGCAGTTTATGGCGGGAGAGCACAGATACGCAGTATTTT
TRBV21-1	TRBJ2-1	.	.	CASSKKRGYNEQFF	TGTGCCAGCAGCAAAAAGCGGGGGTACAATGAGCAGTTCTTC
TRBV2	TRBJ1-3	.	TRBD1	CASSDQGQTSFSGNTIYF	TGTGCCAGCAGTGATCAGGGACAGACTTCCTTCTCTGGAAACACCATATATTTT
TRBV5-5	TRBJ2-1	.	.	CATQDLAVNEQFF	TGTGCCACCCAGGATCTAGCAGTCAATGAGCAGTTCTTC
TRBV4-2	TRBJ1-1	.	.	CASSQDILRGVGYTEAFF	TGTGCCAGCAGCCAAGATATCCTTCGGGGGGTTGGGTACACTGAAGCTTTCTTT
TRBV28	TRBJ2-2	once	.	CASSGHNTGELFF	TGTGCCAGCAGCGGACACAACACCGGGGAGCTGTTTTTT
TRBV1	TRBJ2-1	.	.	CTSSQGLDRGEQFF	TGCACCAGCAGCCAAGGGTTGGACAGGGGAGAACAGTTCTTC